This paragraph reports one TCR beta chain. Its antigen is not known. A much larger clone is a single base away; this may be a read error. The record originates from a study of tumor-infiltrating lymphocytes in primary liver carcinoma. Whole-study results and caveats: Unsorted bulk sampling ruled out any CD4+ versus CD8+ repertoire comparison. Reduced overlap was seen in tumor-adjacent and tumor-blood pairs versus tumor region pairs. With p = 0.039, the top-250-clone fraction in tumors significantly exceeded that in blood.

Blood RNA was derived from unsorted whole blood, and germline DNA was extracted too. The template, roughly 550 ng total RNA, yielded TCR beta cDNA made with a constant-region primer. Slightly modified ARM-PCR, run as three nested multiplex PCR rounds, produced the TCR beta libraries. TCRdb re-called the multiplex PCR reads with MiXCR, one entry per CDR3 protein. The sample has more than 150,000 distinct CDR3 sequences; about 60% are singletons. This TCR derives from a man between 40 and 49 years old with primary liver carcinoma and hepatitis B virus infection. Sequenced material: peripheral blood.

The CDR3, as DNA: TGCAGCGTTAACTTGGGCGGATCCGCGGAGGTGGTGCAGTACTTC. It encodes CSVNLGGSAEVVQYF. J is TRBJ2-7 and V is TRBV29-1; possible D gene TRBD2, 5 bases. V was shortened by 5 bases and J by 9 bases, with 26 bases between the two germline ends. The CDR3 runs 15 residues. Germline V CDR1 and CDR2: SQVTM, ANQGSEA.